The 26 T cell receptor beta chains in this list originate from one sample, sequenced in a study of identical twins (dated by TCRdb to 2016 to 2017). The library relied on 5' RACE. Reads for this sample came from an Illumina HiSeq 2000. Through fastp at Q25 and MiXCR, TCRdb rebuilt clones from the public reads, retaining in-frame beta chains. Rows merge per CDR3 protein into single entries with the most common DNA and genes. This sample has 450,000 to 600,000 distinct CDR3 sequences in its table, and about a fifth of those were observed once. Clones ranked in the top ten supply approximately 0.48% of the sample. Another study also made use of these data, one on yellow fever vaccine responses in identical twins.

The sample was CD4+ T cells sorted from blood. The origin of the receptors is a woman aged 18-30 years in good health.

The V and J genes are TRBV12-3 or TRBV12-4 and TRBJ2-7, with TRBD1 matching 7 bases. This CDR3 is built from 12 residues. With V trimmed by 6 bases and J by 6 bases, 5 bases remained unmatched. The CDR3 loop is CASSFPGGEQYF. The CDR3 DNA reads as TGTGCCAGCAGCTTCCCAGGGGGCGAGCAGTACTTC.

The V gene is TRBV12-3 or TRBV12-4, the J gene TRBJ2-7; D unclear. The CDR3 has 16 residues. Trimming removed 1 base from V and 1 base from J, with 14 bases in between. This CDR3 is CASSLVPRTGSYEQYF. In DNA form, the CDR3 reads TGTGCCAGCAGTTTAGTCCCCCGGACGGGTTCCTACGAGCAGTACTTC.

The CDR3 region is CASSREGVGTKNIQYF. The CDR3 bases are TGCGCCAGCAGCCGGGAAGGGGTAGGGACCAAAAACATTCAGTACTTC. V usage is TRBV4-1 and J usage is TRBJ2-4; weak D call: TRBD1 (5 bases). With 4 bases removed from V and 2 bases from J, the gap between germline ends came to 15 bases. The CDR3 runs to 16 residues. CDR1 is MGHRA, CDR2 YSYEKL, per germline.

This clonotype was counted a few times. This chain uses TRBV19 with TRBJ2-6; D assignment may be TRBD1 or TRBD2 (5 bases each). The CDR3 is 16 amino acids. V lost 7 bases, J lost 0 bases, and 13 bases lay in between. Germline CDR1 LNHDA, CDR2 SQIVND (reference sequence). CDR3 region: CASMKGTSSGANVLTF. Written as DNA, the CDR3 is TGTGCCAGTATGAAGGGGACCAGCTCTGGGGCCAACGTCCTGACTTTC. Supplemented by reference TRBV19 and TRBJ2-6, the full variable domain reads DGGITQSPKYLFRKEGQNVTLSCEQNLNHDAMYWYRQDPGQGLRLIYYSQIVNDFQKGDIAEGYSVSREKKESFPLTVTSAQKNPTAFYLCASMKGTSSGANVLTFGAGSRLTVL.

J is TRBJ2-2 and V is TRBV7-2; D is uncertain. CDR1 SGHTA and CDR2 FQGNSA come from the germline V gene. The CDR3 totals 14 residues. The V end lost 5 bases, the J end lost 4 bases, and 11 bases lay between the germline ends. CDR3 bases: TGTGCCAGCAGCCCCTCCTCGGGCACCGGGGAGCTGTTTTTT. Encoded protein: CASSPSSGTGELFF.

CDR3 bases: TGTGCCAGCAGTTTGAAGAGAACGCAGGGGTTTGATGAGCAGTTCTTC. Translated: CASSLKRTQGFDEQFF. The chain links TRBV12-3 or TRBV12-4 to TRBJ2-1; a weak D match, TRBD1 (6 bases). V shed 3 bases and J shed 8 bases, with 20 bases lying between them. The CDR3 length is 16 residues.

This clonotype has a handful of counts. The chain uses TRBV27 and TRBJ2-1; D is possibly TRBD2 (6 bases). The CDR3 has 14 amino acids. Germline-derived CDR1 and CDR2 are MNHEY and SMNVEV (reference sequence). V was shortened by 6 bases and J by 0 bases, with 9 bases between the two germline ends. CDR3 in amino acids: CASSLAFSYNEQFF. CDR3 nucleotides: TGTGCCAGCAGCCTAGCGTTCTCCTACAATGAGCAGTTCTTC.

The chain combines TRBV3-1 with TRBJ2-1, with 16 bases aligning to TRBD2. The trim removed 4 bases at V and 15 bases at J, leaving 12 bases unmatched. CDR3 size: 16 residues. CDR1 and CDR2 from the germline V gene are LGHDT and YNNKEL (reference sequence). As DNA, the CDR3 is TGTGCCAGCAGCCCTCGGGGACTAGCGGGAGGGCGTGTTCCGTTCTTC. Translating it yields CASSPRGLAGGRVPFF.

This clonotype came up a few times. V gene TRBV11-2 combines with J gene TRBJ2-1; 8 bases line up with TRBD2. V lost 0 bases to trimming and J lost 7 bases; unmatched junction nucleotides: 5. CDR1 and CDR2 from the germline V gene are SGHAT and FQNNGV. This CDR3 is built from 15 residues. The CDR3 region has the DNA TGTGCCAGCAGCTTAGAATGGACTAGCTTTAATGAGCAGTTCTTC. It is translated as CASSLEWTSFNEQFF.

This clonotype was detected only a few times. V gene TRBV20-1 combines with J gene TRBJ2-3, with 9 bases matching TRBD2. After removal of 3 bases from V and 2 bases from J, the junction contained 6 bases not matched to a gene. In germline, CDR1 is DFQATT, CDR2 SNEGSKA (reference sequence). The CDR3 is made up of 15 amino acids. The CDR3 region is CSASAAGGLTDTQYF. DNA of the CDR3: TGCAGTGCTAGTGCGGCGGGAGGGCTCACAGATACGCAGTATTTT.

Written as DNA, the CDR3 is TGTGCCAGCAGCCAAGATCTCTTGGCGCCACCCTACGAGCAGTACTTC. It encodes CASSQDLLAPPYEQYF. V usage is TRBV3-1 and J usage is TRBJ2-7; D ambiguous. This CDR3 has 16 residues. The germline V and J ends were trimmed by 0 bases and 2 bases, with 14 bases remaining between them. The germline gives CDR1 LGHDT, CDR2 YNNKEL (reference sequence).

This clonotype occurred a few times. The chain carries TRBV2 and TRBJ1-4; D not certain. Germline-derived CDR1 and CDR2 are SNHLY and FYNNEI. Between the trimmed V and J ends, which lost 10 bases and 10 bases, there was a span of 22 bases. This CDR3 has 14 residues. CDR3 DNA: TGTGCCACCGATACGTCCAAATCTAGCGGAAAACTGTTTTTT. It yields the protein CATDTSKSSGKLFF.

This clonotype was seen a few times. J is TRBJ1-6 and V is TRBV9; no definite D call. Germline values: CDR1 SGDLS, CDR2 YYNGEE. Trimming took off 1 base at V and 5 bases at J, with 7 bases between the two ends. The CDR3 has 14 amino acids. The CDR3 DNA reads TGTGCCAGCAGCGTACGGGGAGATAATTCACCCCTCCACTTT. Protein sequence: CASSVRGDNSPLHF. Looking up the rest from reference TRBV9 and TRBJ1-6 gives the full variable domain: DSGVTQTPKHLITATGQRVTLRCSPRSGDLSVYWYQQSLDQGLQFLIQYYNGEERAKGNILERFSAQQFPDLHSELNLSSLELGDSALYFCASSVRGDNSPLHFGNGTRLTVT.

The chain uses TRBV24-1 and TRBJ2-2; D might be TRBD1 (6 bases). V lost 4 bases, J lost 4 bases, and 15 bases lay in between. The CDR3 consists of 16 residues. Germline V lookup: CDR1 KGHDR, CDR2 SFDVKD. Here the CDR3 reads CATSEARGSGTGELFF. The CDR3 DNA is TGTGCCACCAGTGAGGCGAGGGGGAGCGGCACCGGGGAGCTGTTTTTT.

The rearrangement uses TRBV5-1 and TRBJ2-2; tentatively, D is TRBD1 (5 bases). Trimming took off 4 bases at V and 1 base at J, with 14 bases between the two ends. The CDR3 has 16 amino acids. Germline CDR1 reads SGHRS; CDR2 reads YFSETQ. The CDR3 coding sequence is TGCGCCAGCAGCACCCAGGAAAGGGGGAACACCGGGGAGCTGTTTTTT. Amino acid sequence: CASSTQERGNTGELFF.

CDR3: CASSLLLAGGPDTQYF. The CDR3 DNA reads as TGCGCCAGCAGCCTCCTCCTAGCGGGGGGTCCAGATACGCAGTATTTT. The V gene is TRBV5-1, the J gene TRBJ2-3; 11 positions match TRBD2. Trimming cost V 4 bases and J 4 bases; bases outside gene matches: 8. The CDR3 is 16 amino acids. From germline, CDR1 is SGHRS and CDR2 YFSETQ.

A few counts support this clonotype. The J gene is TRBJ2-7, the V gene TRBV7-9; D is undetermined. The germline V gene has CDR1 SEHNR and CDR2 FQNEAQ (reference sequence). The CDR3 extends over 14 amino acids. V shed 8 bases and J shed 3 bases, with 17 bases lying between them. The CDR3 protein is CASAPDPINYEQYF. As DNA, the CDR3 is TGTGCCAGCGCCCCCGACCCCATCAACTACGAGCAGTACTTC.

The CDR3 nucleotides read TGTGCCAGCAGCTTTATCTCGGGGGGCTCGTACAATGAGCAGTTCTTC. This translates into CASSFISGGSYNEQFF. V and J are TRBV7-8 and TRBJ2-1, with D tentatively TRBD2 (7 bases). The CDR3 sequence is 16 residues long. CDR1 and CDR2 (germline): SGHVS, FQNEAQ. V lost 3 bases to trimming and J lost 4 bases, with 16 bases between them. The variable domain in full, completed from reference TRBV7-8 and TRBJ2-1, reads GAGVSQSPRYKVAKRGQDVALRCDPISGHVSLFWYQQALGQGPEFLTYFQNEAQLDKSGLPSDRFFAERPEGSVSTLKIQRTQQEDSAVYLCASSFISGGSYNEQFFGPGTRLTVL.

This clonotype came up many times. CDR3 bases: TGTGCCAGCAGCTTCAGGCAGGGGACTGAAGCTTTCTTT. This translates into CASSFRQGTEAFF. The chain couples TRBV7-2 to TRBJ1-1, with D possibly being TRBD1 (6 bases). V was cut by 3 bases and J by 5 bases, with 10 bases left in between. This CDR3 has 13 residues. CDR1 and CDR2 (germline): SGHTA, FQGNSA.

This clonotype was counted at least ten times. This chain joins TRBV7-3 and TRBJ2-3; no clear D gene. Germline CDR1 reads SGHTA; CDR2 reads FQGTGA. The CDR3 runs to 13 residues. Trimming took off 5 bases at V and 2 bases at J, with 8 bases between the two ends. Written as DNA, the CDR3 is TGTGCCAGCAGCCTATCGACCACAGATACGCAGTATTTT. This gives the protein CASSLSTTDTQYF. The complete variable domain, with remaining parts taken from reference TRBV7-3 and TRBJ2-3, reads GAGVSQTPSNKVTEKGKYVELRCDPISGHTALYWYRQSLGQGPEFLIYFQGTGAADDSGLPNDRFFAVRPEGSVSTLKIQRTERGDSAVYLCASSLSTTDTQYFGPGTRLTVL.

This clonotype was found many times. The rearrangement uses TRBV10-3 and TRBJ2-1, with 15 bases lining up with TRBD2. The germline CDR1 and CDR2 sequences are ENHRY and SYGVKD. Trimming cost V 0 bases and J 7 bases; bases outside gene matches: 1. The CDR3 is 16 residues long. DNA for the CDR3: TGTGCCATCAGTGAGTCGGGACTAGCGGGAGGAAATGAGCAGTTCTTC. Protein product: CAISESGLAGGNEQFF.

The rearrangement uses TRBV11-2 and TRBJ2-7; TRBD2 agrees at 7 bases. Germline-derived CDR1 and CDR2 are SGHAT and FQNNGV. The CDR3 length is 14 residues. Losses at the gene ends were 5 bases for V and 6 bases for J; bases not matched to a gene: 10. This CDR3 reads CASSTGDYHPEQYV. DNA of the CDR3: TGTGCCAGCAGCACCGGGGACTACCATCCCGAGCAGTACGTC.

This clonotype was detected only a few times. V gene TRBV3-1 combines with J gene TRBJ2-1, with D perhaps TRBD2 (5 bases). This CDR3 is built from 15 residues. CDR1 LGHDT and CDR2 YNNKEL come from the germline V gene (reference sequence). V gave up 0 bases and J gave up 6 bases, with 12 bases separating them. CDR3 sequence (DNA): TGTGCCAGCAGCCAAGATGGAGGCCTCCTCAATGAGCAGTTCTTC. Translation gives CASSQDGGLLNEQFF.

The CDR3 coding sequence is TGTGCCAGCAGATCCACCTTTTCCACAGATACGCAGTATTTT. Translated, it gives CASRSTFSTDTQYF. The rearrangement links TRBV3-1 to TRBJ2-3; D is ambiguous. CDR1 is LGHDT and CDR2 is YNNKEL in the germline V gene (reference sequence). The CDR3 is 14 amino acids. Between the trimmed V and J ends, which lost 6 bases and 2 bases, there was a span of 12 bases.

J is TRBJ2-5 and V is TRBV9; D might be TRBD2 (6 bases). Per the germline V gene, CDR1 is SGDLS and CDR2 is YYNGEE. The CDR3 has 15 residues. With 6 bases removed from V and 1 base from J, the gap between germline ends came to 16 bases. The CDR3, as DNA: TGTGCCAGCAACGGTTTTGGCGGGGTCCAAGAGACCCAGTACTTC. Translating it yields CASNGFGGVQETQYF.

This clonotype turned up a few times. The V gene is TRBV15, the J gene TRBJ2-2; unclear D gene. The CDR3 contains 17 residues. CDR1 and CDR2 from the germline V gene are LNHNV and YYDKDF (reference sequence). Trimming pared 0 bases from V and 3 bases from J, leaving 14 bases between. CDR3 nucleotides: TGTGCCACCAGCAGAGACACGGTTCGAGACGACACCGGGGAGCTGTTTTTT. It translates to CATSRDTVRDDTGELFF.